The 19 T cell receptor beta chains in this list originate from one sample, sequenced in a study of cytomegalovirus exposure and HLA in healthy donors. Researchers ran the PCR with 60 Vbeta and 13 Jbeta primers. The repertoire was sequenced with immunoSEQ multiplex PCR; TCRdb's copy has only in-frame clones and lacks some. The sample consists of nearly 110,000 clones, roughly four fifths of them appearing once. The sequenced sample consisted of PBMCs. These TCRs come from a man between 18 and 35 years old in good health and CMV-seronegative.

This clone showed up just once. V gene TRBV6-6 combines with J gene TRBJ2-1; a weak D match, TRBD1 (5 bases). Germline V gene lookup returns CDR1 MNHNY and CDR2 SVGAGI (reference sequence). Between the trimmed V and J ends, which lost 0 bases and 3 bases, there was a span of 12 bases. This CDR3 contains 16 residues. This CDR3 is CASSYSQVFSYNEQFF. DNA for the CDR3: TGTGCCAGCAGTTACTCACAGGTCTTTAGCTACAATGAGCAGTTCTTC.

This rearrangement joins TRBV6-5 to TRBJ1-6; maybe TRBD1 (5 bases). V was trimmed by 3 bases and J by 10 bases, leaving 13 bases between them. This CDR3 has 14 residues. The germline CDR1 and CDR2 sequences are MNHEY and SVGAGI. The CDR3, as DNA: TGTGCCAGCAGTTATGAAGGGGTAAGGTCACCCCTCCACTTT. Its protein is CASSYEGVRSPLHF.

V is TRBV7-2 and J is TRBJ1-2; 7 bases agree with TRBD1. Germline CDR1 is SGHTA and CDR2 is FQGNSA. The J segment lost 8 bases and the V segment lost 2 bases, leaving 11 bases of the junction unmatched. This CDR3 has 15 residues. The CDR3 region is CASSLLLGQGVGYTF. The DNA of the CDR3 is TGTGCCAGCAGCTTATTATTGGGGCAGGGGGTCGGCTACACCTTC. Based on the CDR3 plus reference TRBV7-2 and TRBJ1-2, the full variable domain is GAGVSQSPSNKVTEKGKDVELRCDPISGHTALYWYRQSLGQGLEFLIYFQGNSAPDKSGLPSDRFSAERTGGSVSTLTIQRTQQEDSAVYLCASSLLLGQGVGYTFGSGTRLTVV.

This clone showed up just a few times. This chain connects TRBV7-2 to TRBJ1-5, with D tentatively TRBD1 (6 bases). The CDR3 length is 13 residues. V was trimmed by 4 bases and J by 11 bases, leaving 15 bases between them. Germline V gene lookup returns CDR1 SGHTA and CDR2 FQGNSA. In DNA, the CDR3 is TGTGCCAGCAGCTCAGGGACACCCTGGACCCAGCATTTT. Its protein product is CASSSGTPWTQHF.

This chain joins TRBV19 and TRBJ1-4; 7 nucleotides match TRBD1. The CDR3 is 12 residues long. J gave up 11 bases and V 9 bases, and 9 bases lay outside the gene matches. Germline CDR1 and CDR2: LNHDA and SQIVND (reference sequence). For the CDR3, the DNA is TGTGCCAGCCGCGGGACAGTGAAGAAACTGTTTTTT. Translating it yields CASRGTVKKLFF.

This clone has just a few counts. This sequence joins TRBV6-4 and TRBJ2-6, with 9 bases that match TRBD1. V dropped 6 bases and J dropped 1; count of bases not matched to a gene: 4. In germline, CDR1 is MRHNA, CDR2 SNTAGT. The CDR3 is 16 residues long. Written as DNA, the CDR3 is TGTGCCAGCAGCCCACAGGGGGCGTCTGGGGCCAACGTCCTGACTTTC. Protein product: CASSPQGASGANVLTF.

The chain carries TRBV4-3 and TRBJ1-2, with D maybe TRBD1 (6 bases). V gave up 1 base and J gave up 0 bases, with 12 bases separating them. From germline, CDR1 is LGHNA and CDR2 YSLEER. This CDR3 spans 16 amino acids. In DNA form, the CDR3 reads TGCGCCAGCAGCCAAGGAGGCGGGGGCACTAACTATGGCTACACCTTC. Translated: CASSQGGGGTNYGYTF.

V usage is TRBV11-2 and J usage is TRBJ1-1, with 7 bases matching TRBD1. Germline lookup yields CDR1 SGHAT and CDR2 FQNNGV. The CDR3 covers 14 residues. Losses at the gene ends were 0 bases for V and 10 bases for J; bases not matched to a gene: 8. The CDR3 nucleotides are TGTGCCAGCAGCTTAGAGTCAGGGACAGTCGTAGCTTTCTTT. It encodes CASSLESGTVVAFF.

The CDR3 DNA follows: TGTGCCAGCAGCCAAGAAGAGGGAGGAGGACTAGGGGATGAGCAGTTCTTC. Encoded protein: CASSQEEGGGLGDEQFF. The J gene is TRBJ2-1, the V gene TRBV4-2, with TRBD2 matching 7 bases. Trimming cost V 0 bases and J 8 bases; bases outside gene matches: 13. This CDR3 has 17 residues. Germline assignment: CDR1 LGHNA and CDR2 YNFKEQ.

This clone showed up just once. This chain links TRBV2 with TRBJ2-7; a possible D gene is TRBD1 (5 bases). The germline CDR1 and CDR2 sequences are SNHLY and FYNNEI. The CDR3 sequence is 12 residues long. The germline V and J ends were trimmed by 3 bases and 4 bases, with 7 bases remaining between them. CDR3 in amino acids: CASSDRVYEQYF. The CDR3, as DNA: TGTGCCAGCAGTGACAGGGTGTACGAGCAGTACTTC.

This chain links TRBV6-5 with TRBJ2-7; D is perhaps TRBD1 (7 bases). Germline CDR1 MNHEY, CDR2 SVGAGI. This CDR3 is built from 15 residues. Deletions cut 3 bases from V and 3 bases from J, with 15 bases between. This CDR3 is CASSYVRQGGYEQYF. The CDR3 DNA follows: TGTGCCAGCAGTTATGTCCGCCAGGGGGGCTACGAGCAGTACTTC.

This chain connects TRBV7-8 to TRBJ2-7; a weak D match, TRBD2 (5 bases). V lost 0 bases and J 5 bases, leaving 17 bases between the germline ends. CDR1 and CDR2 (germline): SGHVS, FQNEAQ. CDR3 length: 16 residues. CDR3: CASSLALTGSSDEQYF. CDR3 in DNA: TGTGCCAGCAGCTTAGCGCTGACGGGGAGTTCGGACGAGCAGTACTTC.

The chain is built from TRBV27 and TRBJ2-7; D may be TRBD2 (6 bases). This CDR3 contains 13 residues. With 5 bases removed from V and 1 base from J, the gap between germline ends came to 9 bases. Per germline, CDR1 MNHEY and CDR2 SMNVEV (reference sequence). CDR3 coding DNA: TGTGCCAGCAGTAGGGGACTGTCCTACGAGCAGTACTTC. Translation gives CASSRGLSYEQYF.

The V and J genes are TRBV7-6 and TRBJ2-3, with 7 bases aligning to TRBD2. V gave up 2 bases and J gave up 2 bases; unmatched junction bases: 4. Germline V lookup: CDR1 SGHVS, CDR2 FNYEAQ. The CDR3 has 15 amino acids. The CDR3 bases are TGTGCCAGCAGCTTAAGCGGGGCCCACACAGATACGCAGTATTTT. Protein: CASSLSGAHTDTQYF.

V and J are TRBV7-8 and TRBJ2-1; TRBD2 matches at 13 bases. Germline V gene data show CDR1 as SGHVS and CDR2 as FQNEAQ. The CDR3 covers 17 residues. With 4 bases clipped from V and 7 bases from J, the junction kept 10 bases outside the gene matches. The CDR3 sequence: CASSSGTSGELWNEQFF. The DNA for the CDR3 is TGTGCCAGCAGCTCGGGGACTAGCGGGGAACTCTGGAATGAGCAGTTCTTC.

The chain joins TRBV19 to TRBJ2-7; D may be TRBD2 (6 bases). CDR3 length equals 15 residues. CDR1 LNHDA and CDR2 SQIVND come from the germline V gene (reference sequence). With 3 bases removed from V and 1 base from J, the gap between germline ends came to 13 bases. CDR3 sequence reads: CASSIRPRGSYEQYF. The CDR3 region has the DNA TGTGCCAGTAGTATCCGCCCTCGGGGGTCCTACGAGCAGTACTTC.

The chain joins TRBV2 to TRBJ1-4; D call uncertain. The CDR3 runs 17 residues. Germline V lookup: CDR1 SNHLY, CDR2 FYNNEI. Trimming removed 6 bases at V and 4 bases at J, with 21 bases between. This CDR3 reads CASRGVPPGMGNEKLFF. The CDR3 DNA is TGTGCCAGCAGGGGAGTTCCGCCGGGAATGGGTAATGAAAAACTGTTTTTT.

The V gene is TRBV7-2, the J gene TRBJ2-1, with 7 bases aligning to TRBD2. Germline V gene data show CDR1 as SGHTA and CDR2 as FQGNSA. The CDR3 runs 16 residues. With V trimmed by 5 bases and J by 0 bases, 7 bases remained unmatched. The CDR3 reads CASSPRIAGSYNEQFF. DNA for the CDR3: TGTGCCAGCAGCCCTCGAATAGCGGGCTCCTACAATGAGCAGTTCTTC.

The rearrangement joins TRBV4-1 to TRBJ1-6, with 10 bases lining up with TRBD1. This CDR3 contains 15 residues. Germline CDR1 reads MGHRA; CDR2 reads YSYEKL. The ends lost 4 bases at V and 10 bases at J; junction bases unmatched: 7. The CDR3 region has the DNA TGCGCCAGCAGCCTGGCGGGGACAGGGGTATCACCCCTCCACTTT. This gives the protein CASSLAGTGVSPLHF.